These 9 T cell receptor beta chains originate from one sample sequenced in a study of blood T cell repertoires in COVID-19. Clones were read by immunoSEQ multiplex PCR, and TCRdb kept only the in-frame ones, dropping some. The sample shows around 130,000 clones, roughly 82% of them seen only once. Sequencing used peripheral blood. The source is a human donor in a cohort sampled during active COVID-19.

The table lists this clone with a count of one. V usage is TRBV6-2 or TRBV6-3 and J usage is TRBJ2-7; TRBD2 matches at 12 bases. V trimming: 2 bases; J trimming: 7 bases; junction bases outside the gene matches: 6. Germline CDR1 is MNHEY and CDR2 is SVGEGT. The CDR3 runs to 15 residues. The CDR3 reads CASSYQLAGGQEQYF. Written as DNA, the CDR3 is TGTGCCAGCAGTTACCAGCTAGCGGGGGGGCAAGAGCAGTACTTC.

The genes are TRBV4-1 and TRBJ1-1; 7 nucleotides agree with TRBD1. This CDR3 spans 15 amino acids. The trim removed 1 base at V and 4 bases at J, leaving 6 bases unmatched. The V gene's germline CDR1 is MGHRA and CDR2 YSYEKL. The chain's CDR3 is CASSQGTGLTTEAFF. For the CDR3, the DNA is TGCGCCAGCAGCCAAGGGACAGGCCTGACCACTGAAGCTTTCTTT.

This clone was recorded only once. The J gene is TRBJ2-3, the V gene TRBV10-1; 8 nucleotides line up with TRBD1. This CDR3 has 13 residues. With V trimmed by 5 bases and J by 3 bases, 1 base remained unmatched. Germline V gives CDR1 WNHNN, CDR2 SYGVQD (reference sequence). The CDR3 bases are TGCGCCAGCAGTCGGGACAGGACAGATACGCAGTATTTT. Amino acids: CASSRDRTDTQYF.

The genes are TRBV25-1 and TRBJ2-1; 13 bases are a match to TRBD2. The CDR3 is made up of 18 amino acids. V lost 8 bases to trimming and J lost 1 base; unmatched junction nucleotides: 11. Germline CDR1 MGHDK, CDR2 SYGVNS. CDR3 coding DNA: TGTGCCAGCCGTTCCGGGACTAGCGGGGTACAGTCCTACAATGAGCAGTTCTTC. This gives the protein CASRSGTSGVQSYNEQFF.

This clone was counted once. The chain combines TRBV3-1 (or the pseudogene TRBV3-2) with TRBJ2-5, with 7 bases matching TRBD1. The CDR3 is made up of 13 amino acids. Germline V gene data show CDR1 as LGHDT and CDR2 as YNNKEL (reference sequence). V lost 6 bases to trimming and J lost 5 bases; unmatched junction nucleotides: 6. The CDR3 here is CASSRGGRETQYF. In DNA form, the CDR3 reads TGTGCCAGCAGTCGAGGGGGCCGGGAGACCCAGTACTTC.

The chain couples TRBV9 to TRBJ2-7; D gene ambiguous. Germline V lookup: CDR1 SGDLS, CDR2 YYNGEE. The CDR3 extends over 14 amino acids. Trimming left V 0 bases short and J 2 bases short, with 9 bases between. As DNA, the CDR3 is TGTGCCAGCAGCGTAGACTGGTACCCCTACGAGCAGTACTTC. Its protein is CASSVDWYPYEQYF.

The rearrangement links TRBV7-2 to TRBJ2-1, with 11 bases lining up with TRBD2. Unmatched junction bases numbered 9, after V lost 1 base and J lost 10 bases. CDR1 is SGHTA, CDR2 FQGNSA, per germline. The CDR3 consists of 16 residues. CDR3 coding DNA: TGTGCCAGCAGCTTAGGGGTAGCGGGGGGGCCCGGCGAGCAGTTCTTC. Its translation is CASSLGVAGGPGEQFF.

This chain uses TRBV5-6 with TRBJ2-7; D is perhaps TRBD1 (5 bases). The CDR3 extends over 13 amino acids. Germline V lookup: CDR1 SGHDT, CDR2 YYEEEE. Trimming cost V 1 base and J 6 bases, with 11 bases left between them. CDR3 coding DNA: TGTGCCAGCAGCTTGTTATCAGGGCGCGAGCAGTACTTC. It codes for CASSLLSGREQYF.

The CDR3 reads CASRPTGAGETQYF. Here the CDR3 DNA reads TGTGCCAGCAGACCTACAGGGGCGGGCGAGACCCAGTACTTC. V and J are TRBV7-9 and TRBJ2-5; 7 positions match TRBD1. The CDR3 loop spans 14 amino acids. The germline V gene has CDR1 SEHNR and CDR2 FQNEAQ (reference sequence). V shed 6 bases and J 5 bases; nucleotides not matched to a gene: 9.